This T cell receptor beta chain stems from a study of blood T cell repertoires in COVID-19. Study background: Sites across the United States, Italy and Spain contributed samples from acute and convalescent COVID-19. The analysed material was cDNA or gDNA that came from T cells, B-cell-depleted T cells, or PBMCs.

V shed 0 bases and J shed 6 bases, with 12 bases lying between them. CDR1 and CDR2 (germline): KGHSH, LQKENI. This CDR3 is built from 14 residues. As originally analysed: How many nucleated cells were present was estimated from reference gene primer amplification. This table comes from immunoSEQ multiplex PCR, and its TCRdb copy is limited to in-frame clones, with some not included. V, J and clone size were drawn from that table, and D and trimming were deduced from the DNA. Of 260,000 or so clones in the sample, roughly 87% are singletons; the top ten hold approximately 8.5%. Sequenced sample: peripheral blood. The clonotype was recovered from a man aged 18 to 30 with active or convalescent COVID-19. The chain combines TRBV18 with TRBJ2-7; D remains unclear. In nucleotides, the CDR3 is TGTGCCAGCTCACCACCTAGCCGACCCTCCGAGCAGTACTTC. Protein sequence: CASSPPSRPSEQYF. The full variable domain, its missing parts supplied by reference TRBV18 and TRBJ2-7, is NAGVMQNPRHLVRRRGQEARLRCSPMKGHSHVYWYRQLPEEGLKFMVYLQKENIIDESGMPKERFSAEFPKEGPSILRIQQVVRGDSAAYFCASSPPSRPSEQYFGPGTRLTVT.